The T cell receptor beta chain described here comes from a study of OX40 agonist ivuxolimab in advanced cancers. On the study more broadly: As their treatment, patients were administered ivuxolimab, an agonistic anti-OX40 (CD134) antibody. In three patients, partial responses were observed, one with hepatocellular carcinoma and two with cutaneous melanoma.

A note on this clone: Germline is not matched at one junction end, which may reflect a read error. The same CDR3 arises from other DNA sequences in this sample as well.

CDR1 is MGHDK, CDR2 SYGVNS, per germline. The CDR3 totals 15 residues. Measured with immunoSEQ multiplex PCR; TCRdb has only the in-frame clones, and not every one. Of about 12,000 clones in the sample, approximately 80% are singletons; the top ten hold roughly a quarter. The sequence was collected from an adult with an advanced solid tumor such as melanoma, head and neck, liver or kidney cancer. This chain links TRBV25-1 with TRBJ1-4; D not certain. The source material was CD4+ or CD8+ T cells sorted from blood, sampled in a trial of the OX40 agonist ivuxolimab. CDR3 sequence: CASSESGTFNEKLFF. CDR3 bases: TGCGCCAGCAGTGAATCAGGCACGTTTAATGAAAAACTGTTTTTT.